These 22 T cell receptor beta chains came from one sample sequenced in a study of OX40 agonist ivuxolimab in advanced cancers. Using immunoSEQ multiplex PCR, the repertoire was profiled, and TCRdb retains in-frame clones only, with some absent. The sample shows approximately 100,000 clones, around 88% of them seen only once. The material was CD4+ or CD8+ T cells sorted from blood, obtained in a trial of the OX40 agonist ivuxolimab. The origin of the receptors is an adult with an advanced solid tumor such as melanoma, head and neck, liver or kidney cancer.

This sequence joins TRBV4-2 and TRBJ1-2; D not certain. This CDR3 comprises 16 residues. V lost 5 bases, J lost 0 bases, and 16 bases lay in between. Germline V gene lookup returns CDR1 LGHNA and CDR2 YNFKEQ. The CDR3 is CASSLNTPNTNYGYTF. In DNA form, the CDR3 reads TGTGCCAGCAGCTTGAACACCCCAAACACTAACTATGGCTACACCTTC.

The CDR3 sequence: CASSLGGGGLLEQYF. Written as DNA, the CDR3 is TGCGCCAGCAGCTTGGGAGGAGGGGGCCTGCTCGAGCAGTACTTC. The chain is built from TRBV5-1 and TRBJ2-7; tentatively, D is TRBD1 (7 bases). Looked up from germline, CDR1 is SGHRS and CDR2 is YFSETQ. This CDR3 is 15 amino acids long. The ends were cut back, 0 bases at V and 6 bases at J, with 16 bases in the middle.

The chain uses TRBV7-9 and TRBJ1-2; the D is unclear. V shed 0 bases and J shed 0 bases, with 8 bases lying between them. This CDR3 comprises 15 residues. Looked up from germline, CDR1 is SEHNR and CDR2 is FQNEAQ (reference sequence). The CDR3 DNA reads TGTGCCAGCAGCTTAGCGGGTGGAACTAACTATGGCTACACCTTC. It is translated as CASSLAGGTNYGYTF.

Concerning this clone itself: Since no conserved phenylalanine or tryptophan closes the CDR3, a read error is the likely cause. The chain combines TRBV6-1 with TRBJ1-6, with 8 bases fitting TRBD1. Trimming at V came to 3 bases and at J to 9 bases, leaving 16 bases not matched to a gene. CDR3 length: 18 amino acids. CDR1 is MNHNS, CDR2 SASEGT, per germline. This chain's CDR3 is CASSEFGSGGVIGSPLHL. The CDR3 bases are TGTGCCAGCAGTGAGTTTGGGTCAGGGGGCGTAATCGGTTCACCCCTCCACCTT.

The genes are TRBV15 and TRBJ2-2; a possible D gene is TRBD2 (7 bases). This CDR3 is 15 amino acids long. Germline V gives CDR1 LNHNV, CDR2 YYDKDF (reference sequence). V was pared by 1 base and J by 8 bases, with 14 bases between. In DNA form, the CDR3 reads TGTGCCACCAGCAGAGCCCAGGGAGGGGGAGGGGAGCTGTTTTTT. As protein: CATSRAQGGGGELFF.

This sequence joins TRBV5-1 and TRBJ1-3; no clear D. Trimming cost V 2 bases and J 3 bases, with 9 bases left between them. The germline V gene encodes CDR1 SGHRS and CDR2 YFSETQ. This CDR3 is built from 14 residues. CDR3 protein: CASSLTGYGNTIYF. CDR3 bases: TGCGCCAGCAGCTTAACCGGGTATGGAAACACCATATATTTT.

The chain recombines TRBV6-5 with TRBJ2-1; D gene uncertain. CDR3 size: 15 residues. V gave up 2 bases and J gave up 4 bases, with 12 bases separating them. Germline V gene data show CDR1 as MNHEY and CDR2 as SVGAGI. CDR3 nucleotides: TGTGCCAGCAGTTACCAAATATCCTCATACAATGAGCAGTTCTTC. Translation gives CASSYQISSYNEQFF.

CDR3 nucleotides: TGTGCCAGCAGTAGTAGCAAGCGACTAACTAATGAAAAACTGTTTTTT. Its protein is CASSSSKRLTNEKLFF. The chain is built from TRBV27 and TRBJ1-4; no clear D gene. Trimming stripped 5 bases from V and 1 base from J, with 14 bases between. CDR1 and CDR2 from the germline V gene are MNHEY and SMNVEV (reference sequence). CDR3 length equals 16 residues.

The CDR3 spells CASSPQGERNTIYF. CDR3 DNA: TGTGCCAGCTCACCGCAGGGGGAGAGAAACACCATATATTTT. The V call is TRBV18, the J call TRBJ1-3; 7 nucleotides agree with TRBD1. Germline V gene sequence: CDR1 KGHSH, CDR2 LQKENI. With 3 bases clipped from V and 5 bases from J, the junction kept 4 bases outside the gene matches. This CDR3 spans 14 amino acids.

The chain recombines TRBV6-1 with TRBJ2-1; 11 bases agree with TRBD2. The CDR3 length is 17 residues. Germline V gene data show CDR1 as MNHNS and CDR2 as SASEGT. V gave up 3 bases and J gave up 4 bases; unmatched junction bases: 8. The CDR3 here is CASSDPPGTSGYNEQFF. The CDR3 DNA reads as TGTGCCAGCAGTGATCCGCCGGGGACTAGCGGATACAATGAGCAGTTCTTC.

This chain joins TRBV7-8 and TRBJ2-2, with D possibly being TRBD1 or TRBD2 (6 bases each). The CDR3 contains 16 residues. The germline gives CDR1 SGHVS, CDR2 FQNEAQ. V was clipped by 6 bases and J by 3 bases, with 17 bases between them. The CDR3 bases are TGTGCCAGCAGTCCTAGTGGGGGGCCATACACCGGGGAGCTGTTTTTT. It translates to CASSPSGGPYTGELFF.

This chain connects TRBV6-1 to TRBJ2-7; no clear D. From germline, CDR1 is MNHNS and CDR2 SASEGT. V was trimmed by 6 bases and J by 9 bases, leaving 15 bases between them. This CDR3 is 12 amino acids long. DNA for the CDR3: TGTGCCAGCAGCGCTATCCGCATAGGGCAGTACTTC. It translates to CASSAIRIGQYF.

This sequence joins TRBV6-6 and TRBJ1-2; weak D call: TRBD1 (6 bases). The CDR3 is 12 amino acids. Germline V gene sequence: CDR1 MNHNY, CDR2 SVGAGI (reference sequence). Trimming removed 2 bases at V and 8 bases at J, with 9 bases between. CDR3 residues: CASSYEGGGYTF. The CDR3 nucleotides read TGTGCCAGCAGTTACGAGGGGGGCGGCTACACCTTC.

The chain recombines TRBV7-9 with TRBJ1-1; D is ambiguous. The germline CDR1 and CDR2 sequences are SEHNR and FQNEAQ (reference sequence). Trimming cost V 3 bases and J 5 bases, with 13 bases left between them. The CDR3 length is 14 residues. CDR3 protein: CASSFAAVGTEAFF. DNA of the CDR3: TGTGCCAGCAGCTTTGCGGCAGTAGGAACTGAAGCTTTCTTT.

The chain carries TRBV2 and TRBJ1-3, with 11 bases that match TRBD1. J gave up 7 bases and V 5 bases, and 7 bases lay outside the gene matches. This CDR3 region has 15 residues. Germline CDR1 is SNHLY and CDR2 is FYNNEI. The CDR3 nucleotides are TGTGCCAGCAGTCCTTTGGGACAGGGGGTTAACACCATATATTTT. Translation gives CASSPLGQGVNTIYF.

The chain is built from TRBV28 and TRBJ1-2; possible D gene TRBD1, 5 bases. CDR3 length: 14 residues. Germline V gene sequence: CDR1 MDHEN, CDR2 SYDVKM. The germline V and J ends were trimmed by 6 bases and 6 bases, with 17 bases remaining between them. CDR3 coding DNA: TGTGCCAGCAGCCTCAGGGATTTCGAGCATGGCTACACCTTC. Amino acid sequence: CASSLRDFEHGYTF.

The chain has TRBV4-3 and TRBJ1-2, with 8 bases that match TRBD1. Germline CDR1 reads LGHNA; CDR2 reads YSLEER. This CDR3 is built from 16 residues. V trimming: 1 base; J trimming: 7 bases; junction bases outside the gene matches: 11. The CDR3, as DNA: TGCGCCAGCAGCCAAGGAAGGGGGGCAGGGGGCGGTGGCTACACCTTC. It is translated as CASSQGRGAGGGGYTF.

The chain uses TRBV6-6 and TRBJ1-1, with D perhaps TRBD1 (5 bases). The germline V and J ends were trimmed by 8 bases and 5 bases, with 9 bases remaining between them. The CDR3 contains 11 residues. Germline assignment: CDR1 MNHNY and CDR2 SVGAGI (reference sequence). CDR3 DNA: TGTGCCAGCGCCAGGGAGACTGAAGCTTTCTTT. The encoded protein is CASARETEAFF.

The CDR3 protein is CASSSGQTANTGELFF. The CDR3, as DNA: TGTGCCAGCAGCTCCGGACAGACCGCGAACACCGGGGAGCTGTTTTTT. The chain joins TRBV9 to TRBJ2-2, with a possible D match to TRBD1 (6 bases). The germline V gene has CDR1 SGDLS and CDR2 YYNGEE. V gave up 4 bases and J gave up 0 bases, with 13 bases separating them. The CDR3 length is 16 residues.

The chain carries TRBV5-1 and TRBJ1-5; no clear D. V lost 0 bases and J 3 bases, leaving 13 bases between the germline ends. The CDR3 runs 16 residues. Germline CDR1 SGHRS, CDR2 YFSETQ. The CDR3 sequence: CASSLGEGTHNQPQHF. DNA for the CDR3: TGCGCCAGCAGCTTGGGGGAGGGAACACACAATCAGCCCCAGCATTTT.

This clone was observed once. The J gene is TRBJ1-2, the V gene TRBV7-6, with 7 positions matching TRBD1. Germline V gives CDR1 SGHVS, CDR2 FNYEAQ. The CDR3 consists of 12 residues. V shed 2 bases, J shed 7 bases, and the junction held 1 base outside the gene matches. The CDR3 DNA is TGTGCCAGCAGCTTACCAGGGGGTGGCTACACCTTC. Translated, it gives CASSLPGGGYTF.

The chain recombines TRBV5-4 with TRBJ2-7; 8 bases fit TRBD2. Germline CDR1 SGHNT, CDR2 YYREEE (reference sequence). The CDR3 extends over 15 amino acids. With V trimmed by 0 bases and J by 1 base, 3 bases remained unmatched. CDR3 amino acids: CASSLGRGASYEQYF. The CDR3 nucleotides read TGTGCCAGCAGCTTGGGGCGGGGGGCATCCTACGAGCAGTACTTC.